The text below deals with one TCR beta chain. Antigen specificity is unknown. The CDR3 extends over 17 amino acids. CDR1 SEHNR and CDR2 FQNEAQ come from the germline V gene (reference sequence). J lost 8 bases, V lost 0 bases, and 9 bases had no gene match. This sample is drawn from a study of cytomegalovirus exposure and HLA in healthy donors. Turning to the study itself: Counted in an early data release were about 85 million unique TCRs from HLA-typed donors. Study outcomes and limitations: The classifier, whose performance was assessed in both the original and validation cohorts, reportedly diagnosed cytomegalovirus status with high specificity and sensitivity. Later, an analysis showed that TCR beta chains associated with HLA were more clonally expanded than others that were equally common.

With 60 Vbeta and 13 Jbeta primers, the PCR was carried out. The assay was immunoSEQ multiplex PCR, and TCRdb's table has in-frame clones only and misses some. The profile covers around 150,000 clones, with nearly 80% appearing a single time and approximately 3% taken by the ten largest. This TCR came from a middle-aged woman in good health and CMV-seronegative. The chain joins TRBV7-9 to TRBJ2-1, with TRBD1 identical over 11 bases. Sequencing used PBMCs. The CDR3 DNA is TGTGCCAGCAGCTTAGCGAGGGGGGACAGGGGGTTTTATGAGCAGTTCTTC. Its protein is CASSLARGDRGFYEQFF.